The clone carrying this TCR beta chain came up many times. CDR1 and CDR2 from the germline V gene are SGHNT and YENEEA. V was pared by 5 bases and J by 2 bases, with 4 bases of the junction left unmatched. This CDR3 has 15 residues. The data were obtained in a study of T cells in Graves' hyperthyroidism and ophthalmopathy. Extraction of PBMCs used roughly 9.6 ml of fresh peripheral blood. Amplification targeted TCR beta CDR3 regions from RNA transcripts. Using the HTBI primer set, a first-round RT-PCR was run on the TCR CDR3. TCRdb recomputed calls from the multiplex PCR reads with MiXCR, one row per CDR3 protein. The data show a few hundred thousand distinct CDR3 sequences, with more than 15% seen just once and roughly 7.3% held by the top ten.

This TCR was recovered from a young woman with Graves' hyperthyroidism. This chain joins TRBV11-3 and TRBJ2-3; 10 bases are shared with TRBD1. Material: blood. Here the CDR3 DNA reads TGTGCCAGCAGCCCAAGACAGGGGGCCACAGATACGCAGTATTTT. Amino acids: CASSPRQGATDTQYF.